A selection of T cell receptor beta chains follows, all from one sample in a study of blood T cell repertoires in COVID-19. Only in-frame clones appear in the TCRdb table, and some are missing; sequencing was by immunoSEQ multiplex PCR. The data show 110,000 or so clones, with roughly 80% seen just once and about 8.5% held by the top ten. The source material was peripheral blood. The source is a woman aged 40-49 years with acute or convalescent COVID-19. Each CDR3 is given with its conserved first and last residue. D genes are given only for firm matches. Clone size is stated in some rows and not others, as once, few, many or a class when expanded.

J,V,D,size,DNA,CDR3
TRBJ2-6,TRBV5-1,NA,NA,TGCGCCAGCGGGCGGGGATCGTCCGGTTCTGGGGCCAACGTCCTGACTTTC,CASGRGSSGSGANVLTF
TRBJ1-6,TRBV30,NA,NA,TGTGCCTGGAGTGATTTGGTGAGGAGGGCCGGGGATAATTCACCCCTCCACTTT,CAWSDLVRRAGDNSPLHF
TRBJ1-6,TRBV6-5,TRBD1,NA,TGTGCCAGCAGTTACGGGACAGCCTATAATTCACCCCTCCACTTT,CASSYGTAYNSPLHF
TRBJ1-4,TRBV15,TRBD1,NA,TGTGCCACCAGCAGGACAGGGGGCGCGGAAGAAAAACTGTTTTTT,CATSRTGGAEEKLFF
TRBJ1-5,TRBV6-5,NA,NA,TGTGCCAGCAGCCGGGACAAGGATCAGCCCCAGCATTTT,CASSRDKDQPQHF
TRBJ2-3,TRBV3-1/TRBV3-2,TRBD2,once,TGTGCCAGCAGCCAAGTCGGACTGGGGACTAGCGGGGGCACAGATACGCAGTATTTT,CASSQVGLGTSGGTDTQYF
TRBJ1-1,TRBV10-3,NA,NA,TGTGCCATCAGTGAGTCGTTACCAGGGGTTTTCACTGAAGCTTTCTTT,CAISESLPGVFTEAFF
TRBJ1-2,TRBV12-3/TRBV12-4,NA,once,TGTGCCAGCAGTTTACCCGGCTATGGCTACACCTTC,CASSLPGYGYTF
TRBJ1-2,TRBV27,NA,NA,TGTGCCAGCAGTTTTCGCCAGGGGATCGGTCCTGGGGTTCGTGGCTACACCTTC,CASSFRQGIGPGVRGYTF
TRBJ2-7,TRBV29-1,NA,NA,TGCAGCGTTGAACCCAGCTCCTACGAGCAGTACTTC,CSVEPSSYEQYF
TRBJ1-5,TRBV19,NA,NA,TGTGCCAGTAGTATTGGGGACAATAGGGCCAGTCAGCCCCAGCATTTT,CASSIGDNRASQPQHF
TRBJ1-6,TRBV2,TRBD1,NA,TGTGCCAGCAGTGATCGGGGGACAGGGCGTTCACCCCTCCACTTT,CASSDRGTGRSPLHF
TRBJ1-2,TRBV7-2,NA,NA,TGTGCCAGCAGCCCACGGGACTATGGCTACACCTTC,CASSPRDYGYTF
TRBJ1-5,TRBV5-6,NA,few,TGTGCCAGCAGCTGGTGGGGGGAAAGGGCTCAGCCCCAGCATTTT,CASSWWGERAQPQHF
TRBJ2-1,TRBV4-1,TRBD1,NA,TGCGCCAGCAGGGACAGGGACAATGAGCAGTTCTTC,CASRDRDNEQFF
TRBJ2-2,TRBV5-1,TRBD2,NA,TGCGCCAGCGGGAGATTTACTAGCGGGGGGAATCCTACCGGGGAGCTGTTTTTT,CASGRFTSGGNPTGELFF
TRBJ1-2,TRBV5-6,NA,NA,TGTGCCAGCAGCTTTGGGGCCGGGGGTTACACCTTC,CASSFGAGGYTF
TRBJ1-6,TRBV6-1,NA,NA,TGTGCCAGCAGTGAACTCCGAAGCGGGGGGCGGCTTAATTCACCCCTCCACTTT,CASSELRSGGRLNSPLHF
TRBJ2-7,TRBV29-1,TRBD2,NA,TGCAGCGCCCTTAGCGGGAGCTCCTACGAGCAGTACTTC,CSALSGSSYEQYF
TRBJ1-4,TRBV6-2/TRBV6-3,NA,NA,TGTGCCAGCAGTTACCCCGCGCTCAGGGCAGAAGGTGAAAAACTGTTTTTT,CASSYPALRAEGEKLFF
TRBJ1-1,TRBV7-3,NA,NA,TGTGCCAGCAGCTTAAATGGACTCACTGAAGCTTTCTTT,CASSLNGLTEAFF
TRBJ1-4,TRBV12-3/TRBV12-4,TRBD1,NA,TGTGCCAGCAGGTATGACAGGGAGGAAAAACTGTTTTTT,CASRYDREEKLFF
TRBJ1-5,TRBV29-1,TRBD1,NA,TGCAGCGTTCTCACAGGGGGCAATCAGCCCCAGCATTTT,CSVLTGGNQPQHF
TRBJ1-2,TRBV7-2,NA,NA,TGTGCCAGCAGCTTAGAGTTTGGGCGGGGGCGTAACACCTTC,CASSLEFGRGRNTF
TRBJ2-7,TRBV19,TRBD1,NA,TGTGCCAGTAGTCTCGGGACAGGGGGTAATGAGCAGTACTTC,CASSLGTGGNEQYF
TRBJ1-1,TRBV19,NA,NA,TGTGCCAGTAGGGGGCCCTACAAAGGGTTGAACACTGAAGCTTTCTTT,CASRGPYKGLNTEAFF
TRBJ2-1,TRBV5-4,TRBD1,NA,TGTGCCAGCAGCCAAACAGGGGGCTCCTACAATGAGCAGTTCTTC,CASSQTGGSYNEQFF
TRBJ1-1,TRBV6-7,NA,NA,TGTGCCAGCAGCCGCTGGGGCATGAACACTGAAGCTTTCTTT,CASSRWGMNTEAFF
TRBJ2-2,TRBV27,NA,NA,TGTGCCAGCAGGAACGGGGACTTCACCGGGGAGCTGTTTTTT,CASRNGDFTGELFF
TRBJ2-1,TRBV5-1,TRBD2,NA,TGCGCCAGCAGCTTGGTAGCGGGGTTGGACAATGAGCAGTTCTTC,CASSLVAGLDNEQFF
TRBJ1-2,TRBV11-2,NA,NA,TGTGCCAGCAGCTATGAGAACTATGGCTACACCTTC,CASSYENYGYTF
TRBJ2-1,TRBV9,TRBD2,NA,TGTGCCAGCAGCGTACAAACCCTAGCGGGGCCGGGTGAGCAGTTCTTC,CASSVQTLAGPGEQFF
TRBJ1-1,TRBV18,NA,NA,TGTGCCAGCTCACCTGGGACGGGGGGGACTGAAGCTTTCTTT,CASSPGTGGTEAFF
TRBJ1-5,TRBV7-2,NA,few,TGTGCCAGCAGCTTAAGCCAGGGCGGCAATCAGCCCCAGCATTTT,CASSLSQGGNQPQHF
TRBJ2-7,TRBV27,TRBD2,NA,TGTGCCAGCAGCCGGGGGGGCCAGTACGAGCAGTACTTC,CASSRGGQYEQYF
TRBJ1-6,TRBV12-3/TRBV12-4,TRBD1,NA,TGTGCCAGCAGTACGGACAGGACACCCCTCCACTTT,CASSTDRTPLHF
TRBJ2-5,TRBV7-2,TRBD2,few,TGTGCCAGCAGCACTCAGATGGGACTAGCGGGGGGGCAAGAGACCCAGTACTTC,CASSTQMGLAGGQETQYF
TRBJ2-2,TRBV7-9,NA,NA,TGTGCCAGCAGTGCAACTAGTTCGGTCGGGGAGCTGTTTTTT,CASSATSSVGELFF
TRBJ2-3,TRBV4-2,TRBD1,NA,TGTGCCAGCGGGCGGACAGGAGGCACGCAGTATTTT,CASGRTGGTQYF
TRBJ1-1,TRBV3-1/TRBV3-2,TRBD1,once,TGTGCCAGCAGCCCCAAACAGGGGAGGTGGACTGAAGCTTTCTTT,CASSPKQGRWTEAFF
TRBJ1-2,TRBV11-2,NA,NA,TGTGCCAGCAGCCCTCAGCGTCCGCGGGGCTACACCTTC,CASSPQRPRGYTF
TRBJ1-6,TRBV11-2,TRBD1,NA,TGTGCCAGCAGCTTAGTAGGGGGGGACAGGGGCGTCCCGAATTCACCCCTCCACTTT,CASSLVGGDRGVPNSPLHF
TRBJ2-1,TRBV9,NA,NA,TGTGCCAGCAGCCACGCCGGGGGGCCCTACAATGAGCAGTTCTTC,CASSHAGGPYNEQFF
TRBJ1-6,TRBV7-3,TRBD1,NA,TGTGCCAGCAGCTTAAATCCAGGGGGAAATTCACCCCTCCACTTT,CASSLNPGGNSPLHF
TRBJ2-6,TRBV11-2,TRBD1,NA,TGTGCCAGCAGTTTTCCCCCGGGACAGGGGGCGACTGGGGCCAACGTCCTGACTTTC,CASSFPPGQGATGANVLTF
TRBJ1-5,TRBV2,NA,NA,TGTGCCAGCAGTGAAAGAGGATCCGCGGGCAATCAGCCCCAGCATTTT,CASSERGSAGNQPQHF
TRBJ1-3,TRBV6-8,TRBD1,NA,TGTGCCAGCAGTGTACAGGGGGCGCCCGGAAACACCATATATTTT,CASSVQGAPGNTIYF
TRBJ2-2,TRBV30,NA,NA,TGTGCCTGGAGGACAAAGGGGGACACCGGGGAGCTGTTTTTT,CAWRTKGDTGELFF
TRBJ1-4,TRBV5-4,NA,NA,TGTGCCAGCAGCTTAGGCAGGGGATCCCAAAAACTGTTTTTT,CASSLGRGSQKLFF
TRBJ1-1,TRBV7-2,NA,NA,TGTGCCAGCAGCTTATCTCCCGGTCCGGGCACTGAAGCTTTCTTT,CASSLSPGPGTEAFF
TRBJ2-7,TRBV5-6,NA,NA,TGTGCCAGCAGTCCAGTGGGGGGCTCCTACGAGCAGTACTTC,CASSPVGGSYEQYF
TRBJ1-4,TRBV3-1/TRBV3-2,TRBD1,NA,TGTGCCAGCAGCCTCAGGACAGGGAAAGGCGAAAAACTGTTTTTT,CASSLRTGKGEKLFF
TRBJ1-4,TRBV30,NA,NA,TGTGCCTGGAGGGGGGGTAGTAATGAAAAACTGTTTTTT,CAWRGGSNEKLFF
TRBJ2-7,TRBV30,NA,NA,TGTGCCTGGAGTCTACAGGGAGAGCAGTACTTC,CAWSLQGEQYF
TRBJ1-1,TRBV30,NA,NA,TGTGCCTGGAGTGTAACAGGCCCAGGAGCTTTCTTT,CAWSVTGPGAFF
TRBJ1-2,TRBV2,TRBD1,NA,TGTGCCAGCGGGGAAACAGGGGCCTCCTATGGCTACACCTTC,CASGETGASYGYTF
TRBJ1-3,TRBV6-6,NA,NA,TGTGCCAGCAGTCTCACTATGGGGCACCTCTCTGGAAACACCATATATTTT,CASSLTMGHLSGNTIYF
TRBJ1-1,TRBV7-2,TRBD1,NA,TGTGCCAGCAGCCTGGGACAGATGAACACTGAAGCTTTCTTT,CASSLGQMNTEAFF
TRBJ2-2,TRBV12-5,NA,NA,TGTGCTAGTGGACAGGAATCCACCGGGGAGCTGTTTTTT,CASGQESTGELFF
TRBJ1-2,TRBV13,TRBD1,NA,TGTGCCAGCAGGCGCCCCGGGACAGGGGTTGGCTATGGCTACACCTTC,CASRRPGTGVGYGYTF